The rows below give T cell receptor beta chains drawn from one sample of a study of response to subunit inactivated influenza vaccine. TCRdb fed the RT-PCR reads into MiXCR, producing one record per CDR3 protein. The table shows over 800,000 distinct CDR3 sequences, with less than 25% occurring only once. Here the sequenced sample was PBMCs from blood, taken more than 4 days after vaccination. The receptors shown here come from a man between 50 and 59 years old who received an inactivated influenza vaccine. Both conserved end residues are part of each CDR3. Each record gives: J gene, D gene, V gene, clone size, CDR3 protein, CDR3 DNA. The D gene is left open where the match is weak. A row's size may be missing; if present it is once, few, many or a size class.

J gene: TRBJ1-1; D gene: NA; V gene: TRBV4-2; clone size: NA; CDR3 protein: CASSQEGLNTEAFF; CDR3 DNA: TGTGCCAGCAGCCAAGAGGGGCTAAACACTGAAGCTTTCTTT
J gene: TRBJ2-6; D gene: TRBD1; V gene: TRBV7-2; clone size: NA; CDR3 protein: CASSLAGDRGPGANVLTF; CDR3 DNA: TGTGCCAGCAGCTTAGCGGGGGACAGGGGGCCTGGGGCCAACGTCCTGACTTTC
J gene: TRBJ2-1; D gene: TRBD2; V gene: TRBV9; clone size: few; CDR3 protein: CARHLRVARGTGGDEQFF; CDR3 DNA: TGTGCCAGGCACCTCCGGGTAGCTCGAGGGACGGGGGGGGATGAGCAGTTCTTC
J gene: TRBJ2-7; D gene: TRBD1; V gene: TRBV29-1; clone size: NA; CDR3 protein: CSVGTGEIYEKYF; CDR3 DNA: TGCAGCGTTGGGACAGGGGAAATCTACGAGAAGTACTTC
J gene: TRBJ2-1; D gene: NA; V gene: TRBV7-2; clone size: many; CDR3 protein: CASSPSGSGSYNEQFF; CDR3 DNA: TGTGCCAGCAGCCCCTCAGGAAGTGGCTCCTACAATGAGCAGTTCTTC
J gene: TRBJ2-1; D gene: NA; V gene: TRBV5-1; clone size: few; CDR3 protein: CASSLRVSYNEQFF; CDR3 DNA: TGCGCCAGCAGCTTGCGTGTGTCCTACAATGAGCAGTTCTTC
J gene: TRBJ2-3; D gene: NA; V gene: TRBV11-2; clone size: few; CDR3 protein: CASSLEDGNTQYF; CDR3 DNA: TGTGCCAGCAGCTTAGAGGACGGGAATACGCAGTATTTT
J gene: TRBJ2-5; D gene: NA; V gene: TRBV29-1; clone size: few; CDR3 protein: CSVERGVGGPPETQYF; CDR3 DNA: TGCAGCGTTGAAAGGGGGGTGGGAGGGCCACCAGAGACCCAGTACTTC
J gene: TRBJ1-6; D gene: TRBD1; V gene: TRBV4-1; clone size: many; CDR3 protein: CASSLGQGVPLHF; CDR3 DNA: TGCGCCAGCAGCCTGGGACAGGGGGTACCCCTCCACTTT
J gene: TRBJ2-5; D gene: TRBD2; V gene: TRBV20-1; clone size: once; CDR3 protein: CSARDVYSGGDQETQYF; CDR3 DNA: TGCAGTGCTAGAGATGTCTATAGCGGGGGTGACCAAGAGACCCAGTACTTC